This T cell receptor (beta chain) is from a study of T cells in Graves' hyperthyroidism and ophthalmopathy. Findings and caveats of the study: The authors' 13 V-J model separated ophthalmopathy from stable hyperthyroidism.

Authors of the study amplified TCR beta CDR3 regions from RNA transcripts. TCR CDR3 underwent first-round RT-PCR with the HTBI primer set. TCRdb ran MiXCR on the multiplex PCR reads and lists one entry per CDR3 protein. The sample holds around 500,000 distinct CDR3 sequences; 12% to 15% are singletons and the top ten take roughly 13%. This clonotype was observed a few times. Its antigen is still unknown. These patients, aged 18 to 65, had recently diagnosed hyperthyroidism lasting under 2 months. The ends were cut back, 4 bases at V and 4 bases at J, with 12 bases in the middle. From germline, CDR1 is MDHEN and CDR2 SYDVKM. The CDR3 spans 14 residues.

The sequenced sample consisted of blood. The V call is TRBV28, the J call TRBJ2-3, with D possibly TRBD2 on 5 matching bases. This TCR came from a woman aged 40 to 50 with Graves' hyperthyroidism. In nucleotides, the CDR3 is TGTGCCAGCAGTTGGTCGGGAAGCGCAGATACGCAGTATTTT. Its translation: CASSWSGSADTQYF.